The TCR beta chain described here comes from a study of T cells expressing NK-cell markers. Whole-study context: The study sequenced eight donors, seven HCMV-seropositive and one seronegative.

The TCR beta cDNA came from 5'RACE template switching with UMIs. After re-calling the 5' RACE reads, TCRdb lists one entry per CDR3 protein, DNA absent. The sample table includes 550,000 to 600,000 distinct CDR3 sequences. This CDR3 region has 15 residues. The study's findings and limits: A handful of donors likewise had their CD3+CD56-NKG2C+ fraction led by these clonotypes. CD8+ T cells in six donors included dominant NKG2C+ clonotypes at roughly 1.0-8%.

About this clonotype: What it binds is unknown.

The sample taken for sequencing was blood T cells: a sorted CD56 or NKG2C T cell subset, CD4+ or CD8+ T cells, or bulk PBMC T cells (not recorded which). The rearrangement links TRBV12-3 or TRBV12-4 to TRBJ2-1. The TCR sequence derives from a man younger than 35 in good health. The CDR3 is CASRETGSVRNEQFF.